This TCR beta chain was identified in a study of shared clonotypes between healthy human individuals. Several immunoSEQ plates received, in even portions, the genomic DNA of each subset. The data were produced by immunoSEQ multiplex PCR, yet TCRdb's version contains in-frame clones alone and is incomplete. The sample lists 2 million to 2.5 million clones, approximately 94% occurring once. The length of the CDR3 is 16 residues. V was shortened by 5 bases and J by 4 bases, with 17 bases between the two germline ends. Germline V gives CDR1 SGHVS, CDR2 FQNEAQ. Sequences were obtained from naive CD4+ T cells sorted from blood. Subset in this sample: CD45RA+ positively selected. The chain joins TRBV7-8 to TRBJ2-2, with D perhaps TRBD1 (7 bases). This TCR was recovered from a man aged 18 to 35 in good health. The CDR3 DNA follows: TGTGCCAGCAGCCCGCGGGACAGCATCCTCACCGGGGAGCTGTTTTTT. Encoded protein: CASSPRDSILTGELFF.